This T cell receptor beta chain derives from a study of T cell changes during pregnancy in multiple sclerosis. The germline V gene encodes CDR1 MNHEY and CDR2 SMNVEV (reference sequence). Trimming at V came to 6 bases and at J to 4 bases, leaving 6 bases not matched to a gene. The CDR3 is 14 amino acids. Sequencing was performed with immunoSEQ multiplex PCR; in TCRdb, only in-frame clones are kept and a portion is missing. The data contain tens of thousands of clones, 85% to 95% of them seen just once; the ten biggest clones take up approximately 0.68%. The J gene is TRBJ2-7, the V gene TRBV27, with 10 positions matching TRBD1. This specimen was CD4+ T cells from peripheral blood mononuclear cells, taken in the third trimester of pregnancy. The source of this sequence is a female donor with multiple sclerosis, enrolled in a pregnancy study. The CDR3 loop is CASRTGQGTYEQYF. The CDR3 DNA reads TGTGCCAGCAGAACGGGACAGGGGACATACGAGCAGTACTTC.